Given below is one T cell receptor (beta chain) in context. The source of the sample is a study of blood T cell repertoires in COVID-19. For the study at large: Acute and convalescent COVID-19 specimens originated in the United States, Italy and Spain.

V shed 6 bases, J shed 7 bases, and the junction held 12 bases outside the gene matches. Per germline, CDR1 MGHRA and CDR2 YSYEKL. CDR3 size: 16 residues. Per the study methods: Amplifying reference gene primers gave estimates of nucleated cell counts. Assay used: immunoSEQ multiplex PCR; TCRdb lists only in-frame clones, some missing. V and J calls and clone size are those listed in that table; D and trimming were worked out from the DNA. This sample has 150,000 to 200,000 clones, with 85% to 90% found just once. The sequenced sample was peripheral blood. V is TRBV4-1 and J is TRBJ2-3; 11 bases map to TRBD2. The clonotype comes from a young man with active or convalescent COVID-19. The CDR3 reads CASRLLAGGVVNTQYF. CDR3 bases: TGCGCCAGCAGACTGCTAGCGGGAGGTGTGGTAAATACGCAGTATTTT.